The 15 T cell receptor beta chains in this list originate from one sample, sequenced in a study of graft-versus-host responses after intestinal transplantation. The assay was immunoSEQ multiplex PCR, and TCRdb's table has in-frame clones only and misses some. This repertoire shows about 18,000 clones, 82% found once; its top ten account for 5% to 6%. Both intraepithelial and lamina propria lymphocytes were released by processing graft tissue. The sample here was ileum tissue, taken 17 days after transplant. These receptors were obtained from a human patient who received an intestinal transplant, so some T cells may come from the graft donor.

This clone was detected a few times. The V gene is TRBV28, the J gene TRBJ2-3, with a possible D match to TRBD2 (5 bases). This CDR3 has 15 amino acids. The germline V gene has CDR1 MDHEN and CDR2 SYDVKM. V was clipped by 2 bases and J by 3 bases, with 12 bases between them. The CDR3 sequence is CASSLGRWRTDTQYF. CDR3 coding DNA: TGTGCCAGCAGTTTAGGGCGGTGGAGGACAGATACGCAGTATTTT. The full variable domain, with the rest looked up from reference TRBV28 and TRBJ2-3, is DVKVTQSSRYLVKRTGEKVFLECVQDMDHENMFWYRQDPGLGLRLIYFSYDVKMKEKGDIPEGYSVSREKKERFSLILESASTNQTSMYLCASSLGRWRTDTQYFGPGTRLTVL.

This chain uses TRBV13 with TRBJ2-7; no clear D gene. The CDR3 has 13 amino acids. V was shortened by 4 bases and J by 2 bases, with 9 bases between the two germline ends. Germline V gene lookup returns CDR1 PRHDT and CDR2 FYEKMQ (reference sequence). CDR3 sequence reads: CASSSLGTYEQYF. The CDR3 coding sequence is TGTGCCAGCAGCTCCCTTGGAACCTACGAGCAGTACTTC.

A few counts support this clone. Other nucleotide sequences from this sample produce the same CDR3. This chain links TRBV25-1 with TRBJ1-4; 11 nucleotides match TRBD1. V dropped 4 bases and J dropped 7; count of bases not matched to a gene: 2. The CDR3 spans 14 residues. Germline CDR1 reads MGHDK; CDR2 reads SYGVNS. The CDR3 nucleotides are TGTGCCAGCAGTGGAGGGACAGGGGGTGAAAAACTGTTTTTT. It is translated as CASSGGTGGEKLFF.

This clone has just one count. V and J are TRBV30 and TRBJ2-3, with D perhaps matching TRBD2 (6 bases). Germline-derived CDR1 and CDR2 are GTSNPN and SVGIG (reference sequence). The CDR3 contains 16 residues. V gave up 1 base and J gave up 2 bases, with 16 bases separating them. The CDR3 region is CAWSDTPGLTTDTQYF. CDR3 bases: TGTGCCTGGAGTGACACTCCGGGACTCACCACAGATACGCAGTATTTT.

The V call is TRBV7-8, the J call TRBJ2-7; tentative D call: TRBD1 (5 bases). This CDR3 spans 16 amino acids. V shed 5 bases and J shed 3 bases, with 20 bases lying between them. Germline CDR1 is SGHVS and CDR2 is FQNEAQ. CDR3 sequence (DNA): TGTGCCAGCAGCCTACTTGTGCGCAGGGCCCTCTACGAGCAGTACTTC. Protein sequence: CASSLLVRRALYEQYF.

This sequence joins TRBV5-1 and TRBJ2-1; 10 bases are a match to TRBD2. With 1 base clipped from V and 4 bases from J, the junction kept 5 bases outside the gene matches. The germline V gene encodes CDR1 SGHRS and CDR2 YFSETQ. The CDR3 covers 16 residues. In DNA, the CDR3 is TGCGCCAGCAGCTTGAGGCTAGCGGGGGAATACAATGAGCAGTTCTTC. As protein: CASSLRLAGEYNEQFF.

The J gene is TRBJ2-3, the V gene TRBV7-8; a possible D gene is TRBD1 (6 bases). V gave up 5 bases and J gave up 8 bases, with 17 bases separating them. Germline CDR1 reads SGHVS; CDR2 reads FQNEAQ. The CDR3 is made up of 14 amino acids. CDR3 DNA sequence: TGTGCCAGCAGCCTAGGGGGTGCGTTTTCTACGCAGTATTTT. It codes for CASSLGGAFSTQYF. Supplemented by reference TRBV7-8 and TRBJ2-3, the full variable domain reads GAGVSQSPRYKVAKRGQDVALRCDPISGHVSLFWYQQALGQGPEFLTYFQNEAQLDKSGLPSDRFFAERPEGSVSTLKIQRTQQEDSAVYLCASSLGGAFSTQYFGPGTRLTVL.

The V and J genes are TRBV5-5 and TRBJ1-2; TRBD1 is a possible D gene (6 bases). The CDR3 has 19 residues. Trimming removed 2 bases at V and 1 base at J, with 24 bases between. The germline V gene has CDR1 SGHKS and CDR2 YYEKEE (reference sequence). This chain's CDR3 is CASSFLARQGRTLNYGYTF. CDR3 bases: TGTGCCAGCAGCTTCTTGGCTCGGCAGGGGAGAACTCTTAACTATGGCTACACCTTC.

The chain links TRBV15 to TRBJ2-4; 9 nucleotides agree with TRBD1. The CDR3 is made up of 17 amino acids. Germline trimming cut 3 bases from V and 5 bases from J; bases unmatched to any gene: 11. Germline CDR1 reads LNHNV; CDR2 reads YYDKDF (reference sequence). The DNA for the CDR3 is TGTGCCACCAGCAGGGATAGTGGACAGGGGAGGGAAAACATTCAGTACTTC. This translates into CATSRDSGQGRENIQYF.

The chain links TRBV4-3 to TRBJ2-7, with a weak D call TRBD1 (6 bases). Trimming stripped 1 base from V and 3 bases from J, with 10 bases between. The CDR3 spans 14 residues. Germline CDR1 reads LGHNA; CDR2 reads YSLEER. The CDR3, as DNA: TGCGCCAGCAGCCAAGGTCAGGGGAACTACGAGCAGTACTTC. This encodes CASSQGQGNYEQYF.

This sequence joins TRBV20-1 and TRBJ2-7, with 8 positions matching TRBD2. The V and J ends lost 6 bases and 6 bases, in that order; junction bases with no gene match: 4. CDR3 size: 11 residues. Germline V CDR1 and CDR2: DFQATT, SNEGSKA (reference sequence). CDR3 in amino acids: CSAVGTSEQYF. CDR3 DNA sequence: TGCAGTGCCGTTGGGACTAGCGAGCAGTACTTC.

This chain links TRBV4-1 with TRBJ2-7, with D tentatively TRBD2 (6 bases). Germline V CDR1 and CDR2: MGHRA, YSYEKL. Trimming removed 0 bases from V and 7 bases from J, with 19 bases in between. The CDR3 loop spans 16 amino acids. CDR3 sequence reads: CASSQEPLGGGWEQYF. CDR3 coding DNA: TGCGCCAGCAGCCAAGAACCGCTGGGAGGCGGGTGGGAGCAGTACTTC.

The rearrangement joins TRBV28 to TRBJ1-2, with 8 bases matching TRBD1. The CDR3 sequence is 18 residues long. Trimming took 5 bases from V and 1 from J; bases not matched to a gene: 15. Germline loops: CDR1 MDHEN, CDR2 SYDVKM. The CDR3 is CASSQDRVVVSSNYGYTF. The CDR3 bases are TGTGCCAGCAGTCAGGACAGGGTGGTGGTCTCGAGTAACTATGGCTACACCTTC.

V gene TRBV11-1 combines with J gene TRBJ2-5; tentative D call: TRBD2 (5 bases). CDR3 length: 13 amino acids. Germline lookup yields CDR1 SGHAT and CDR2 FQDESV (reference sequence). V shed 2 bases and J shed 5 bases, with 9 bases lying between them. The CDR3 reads CASSLRGMETQYF. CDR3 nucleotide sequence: TGTGCCAGCAGCTTACGGGGTATGGAGACCCAGTACTTC.

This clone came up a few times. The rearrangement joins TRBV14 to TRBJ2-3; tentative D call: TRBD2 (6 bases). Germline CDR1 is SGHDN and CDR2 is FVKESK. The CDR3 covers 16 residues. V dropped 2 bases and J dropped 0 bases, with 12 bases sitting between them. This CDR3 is CASSQIPGLSTDTQYF. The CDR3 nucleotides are TGTGCCAGCAGCCAAATTCCGGGACTCAGCACAGATACGCAGTATTTT.